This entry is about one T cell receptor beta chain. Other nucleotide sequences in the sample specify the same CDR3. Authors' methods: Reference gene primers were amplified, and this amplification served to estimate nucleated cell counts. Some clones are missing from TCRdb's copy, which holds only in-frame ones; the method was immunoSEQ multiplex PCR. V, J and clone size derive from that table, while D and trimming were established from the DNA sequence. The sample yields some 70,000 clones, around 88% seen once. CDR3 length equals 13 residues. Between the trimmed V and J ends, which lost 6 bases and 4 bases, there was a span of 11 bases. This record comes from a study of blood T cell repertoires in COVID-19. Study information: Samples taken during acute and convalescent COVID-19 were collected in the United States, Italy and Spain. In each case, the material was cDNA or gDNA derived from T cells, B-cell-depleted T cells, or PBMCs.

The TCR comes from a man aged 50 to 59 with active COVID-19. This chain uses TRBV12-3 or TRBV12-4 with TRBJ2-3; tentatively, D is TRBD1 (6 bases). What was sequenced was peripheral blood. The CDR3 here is CASSTGFPDTQYF. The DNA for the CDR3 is TGTGCCAGCAGCACAGGGTTCCCAGATACGCAGTATTTT.